The rows below give T cell receptor beta chains drawn from one sample of a study of blood T cell repertoires in COVID-19. The assay was immunoSEQ multiplex PCR, and TCRdb's table has in-frame clones only and misses some. Seen here are about 310,000 clones, around 89% observed once, and the top ten hold around 0.97%. Sequencing was performed on peripheral blood. These receptors all stem from a woman aged 40 to 50 with COVID-19, enrolled during active disease. CDR3s include the opening cysteine and the closing phenylalanine or tryptophan. D genes are given only for firm matches. For some rows the clone size is stated as once, few or many, or as a class when expanded; others skip it.

TRBV19,-,TRBJ1-6,TRBD1,15,TGTGCCAGTAGTATAGGAGGGACAGGGAATTCACCCCTCCACTTT,CASSIGGTGNSPLHF
TRBV5-1,-,TRBJ1-2,TRBD1,12,TGCGCCAGCAGCACGGACAGGAATGGCTACACCTTC,CASSTDRNGYTF
TRBV7-6,-,TRBJ1-2,TRBD1,17,TGTGCCAGCAGCTTAGCGACCGGGACAGGGGGACGCTATGGCTACACCTTC,CASSLATGTGGRYGYTF
TRBV6-5,-,TRBJ1-2,TRBD1,14,TGTGCCAGCAGTCGGGGACAGTCTAACTATGGCTACACCTTC,CASSRGQSNYGYTF
TRBV30,-,TRBJ2-2,TRBD1,15,TGTGCCTGGAGTGTATTGGACAGGGAAACCGGGGAGCTGTTTTTT,CAWSVLDRETGELFF
TRBV6-6,-,TRBJ1-1,-,11,TGTGCCAGCACACAGTGGGCTGAAGCTTTCTTT,CASTQWAEAFF
TRBV29-1,-,TRBJ1-1,-,11,TGCAGCGTGCTGCTGACAGGCCTAGATTTCTTT,CSVLLTGLDFF
TRBV9,-,TRBJ1-2,-,14,TGTGCCAGCAGCTACAGGACGGGGGTTTATGGCTACACCTTC,CASSYRTGVYGYTF
TRBV10-3,-,TRBJ2-5,TRBD2,12,TGTGCCATCAGTGAAAGCGGGGGACCCCAGTACTTC,CAISESGGPQYF
TRBV28,-,TRBJ1-2,-,12,TGTGCCAGCACCTCGGGGGGGCGAGGCTACACCTTC,CASTSGGRGYTF
TRBV9,-,TRBJ2-1,-,15,TGTGCCAGCAGCGTCCCCGGGAGCTCCTACAATGAGCAGTTCTTC,CASSVPGSSYNEQFF
TRBV3-1/TRBV3-2,-,TRBJ1-1,-,14,TGTGCCAGCAGCCAAGTAGGGGGGGACACTGAAGCTTTCTTT,CASSQVGGDTEAFF
TRBV10-3,-,TRBJ1-5,-,12,TGTGCCACTGGCGGCGGCAATCAGCCCCAGCATTTT,CATGGGNQPQHF
TRBV2,-,TRBJ2-5,TRBD1,15,TGTGCCAGCAGTCCTCGGGACAGGGATCAAGAGACCCAGTACTTC,CASSPRDRDQETQYF
TRBV28,-,TRBJ2-6,TRBD1,16,TGTGCCAGCAGTCGACGGACAGGGGTAGGGGCCAACGTCCTGACTTTC,CASSRRTGVGANVLTF
TRBV28,-,TRBJ1-2,TRBD1,14,TGTGCCAGCAGTTTAGGCAGGGGGGAAAGTAGCTACACCTTC,CASSLGRGESSYTF
TRBV2,once,TRBJ1-4,-,14,TGTGCCAGCAGGAAGGAGAGTACTAATGAAAAACTGTTTTTT,CASRKESTNEKLFF
TRBV27,many,TRBJ2-7,TRBD1,16,TGTGCCAGCAGTTCTGACCCGGGACAGATACTTCTCGAGCAGTACTTC,CASSSDPGQILLEQYF
TRBV18,-,TRBJ1-2,-,11,TGTGCCAGCTCACCTCAATCACACCCAACCTTC,CASSPQSHPTF
TRBV29-1,-,TRBJ2-3,TRBD1,15,TGCAGCGTACCTCCGGGACAGGGGGCCACAGATACGCAGTATTTT,CSVPPGQGATDTQYF
TRBV24-1,-,TRBJ1-2,TRBD1,14,TGTGCCACCAGTGAGAGGGACAGGGGGCATGGCTACACCTTC,CATSERDRGHGYTF
TRBV5-1,-,TRBJ1-1,-,13,TGCGCCAGCGACGGTCCGGGTTCGTCGGAAGCTTTCTTT,CASDGPGSSEAFF
TRBV20-1,-,TRBJ1-3,-,15,TGCAGTGCTAGTTTGGGGGCAGTTCCTGGAAACACCATATATTTT,CSASLGAVPGNTIYF
TRBV29-1,few,TRBJ2-7,-,11,TGCAGCGTTGAGTGGAGCTACGAGCAGTACTTC,CSVEWSYEQYF
TRBV6-2/TRBV6-3,once,TRBJ2-3,TRBD1,17,TGTGCCAGCAGCCCTCGGACAGGGGCGGCCATGGGAGATACGCAGTATTTT,CASSPRTGAAMGDTQYF
TRBV5-8,-,TRBJ2-5,TRBD1,13,TGTGCCACCAGCGGGACAGGGGGGAAGACCCAGTACTTC,CATSGTGGKTQYF
TRBV20-1,-,TRBJ2-4,-,10,TGCAGTGCTCTCGGACTAAGCCAGTACTTC,CSALGLSQYF
TRBV5-1,-,TRBJ2-5,TRBD2,13,TGCGCCAGCGTTAGCGGGAGTGGAGAGACCCAGTACTTC,CASVSGSGETQYF
TRBV7-2,-,TRBJ1-5,-,16,TGTGCCAGCAGCCCCATGGGGGCGCGCAGCAATCAGCCCCAGCATTTT,CASSPMGARSNQPQHF
TRBV7-2,-,TRBJ2-3,-,14,TGTGCCAGCAGCTCTAACGCTTGGTCGAATACGCAGTATTTT,CASSSNAWSNTQYF
TRBV29-1,-,TRBJ1-2,-,16,TGCAGCGTTGAACAAACACAACAGGCTGGGGGGGGAGGCTACACCTTC,CSVEQTQQAGGGGYTF
TRBV25-1,-,TRBJ2-7,-,13,TGTGCCAGCAGCACCGACACCCTCTACGAGCAGTACTTC,CASSTDTLYEQYF
TRBV4-1,few,TRBJ1-6,TRBD1,18,TGCGCCAGCAGCCAACTTTGGACAGGGGGGGCATATAATTCACCCCTCCACTTT,CASSQLWTGGAYNSPLHF
TRBV15,-,TRBJ2-6,-,15,TGTGCCACCAGCAAACCAGGGACTGGGGCCAACGTCCTGACTTTC,CATSKPGTGANVLTF
TRBV4-3,-,TRBJ1-5,-,13,TGCGCCAGCAGCCAAGAATTCCGTCAGCCCCAGCATTTT,CASSQEFRQPQHF
TRBV6-4,-,TRBJ2-3,-,15,TGTGCCAGCAGTGACGGAGCTAGCCCTCTAGATACGCAGTATTTT,CASSDGASPLDTQYF
TRBV29-1,-,TRBJ1-3,-,12,TGCAGCGTCACTCCCTCTGGAAACACCATATATTTT,CSVTPSGNTIYF
TRBV29-1,-,TRBJ2-1,TRBD1,15,TGCAGCGTTATTGGGGGACAGGGGACCTACAATGAGCAGTTCTTC,CSVIGGQGTYNEQFF
TRBV27,-,TRBJ1-1,-,16,TGTGCCAGCAGTACCACAAAACAGGGTGGGTTCACTGAAGCTTTCTTT,CASSTTKQGGFTEAFF
TRBV5-8,-,TRBJ2-1,TRBD2,16,TGTGCCAGCAGCTTGGGACTAGCGGGGGGGTACAATGAGCAGTTCTTC,CASSLGLAGGYNEQFF
TRBV30,once,TRBJ2-7,TRBD1,15,TGTGCCTGGAGTGTACGGGGGACAGGGCCCTACGAGCAGTACTTC,CAWSVRGTGPYEQYF
TRBV9,-,TRBJ1-2,-,15,TGTGCCAGCAGCGTCTTTGAACTAGCTAACTATGGCTACACCTTC,CASSVFELANYGYTF
TRBV7-9,-,TRBJ1-1,TRBD1,14,TGTGCCGTAAGAACCGGGACAGGGAACACTGAAGCTTTCTTT,CAVRTGTGNTEAFF
TRBV5-1,-,TRBJ2-7,-,12,TGCGCCAGCAGCTTACGGGGGTACGAGCAGTACTTC,CASSLRGYEQYF
TRBV7-2,-,TRBJ1-5,-,15,TGTGCCAGCAGCTCCGGGGGATCTTCCAATCAGCCCCAGCATTTT,CASSSGGSSNQPQHF
TRBV7-2,-,TRBJ1-6,TRBD1,14,TGTGCCAGCAGCGGACAGGGATACAATTCACCCCTCCACTTT,CASSGQGYNSPLHF
TRBV7-9,-,TRBJ2-1,TRBD2,14,TGTGCCAGCAGCTTCGGGACTAGCCTGAATGAGCAGTTCTTC,CASSFGTSLNEQFF